This record concerns one T cell receptor beta chain sequence. The CDR3 is made up of 19 amino acids. Germline V gene lookup returns CDR1 SEHNR and CDR2 FQNEAQ (reference sequence). After removal of 5 bases from V and 0 bases from J, the junction contained 9 bases not matched to a gene. The data stem from a study of T-cell memory formation after mild COVID-19. Whole-study context: Most TCR clusters belonged to a single donor.

Barcoded TCR alpha and TCR beta cDNA libraries with UMIs came from 5'RACE using constant-segment primers. From the 5' RACE reads, TCRdb called clonotypes with MiXCR, one entry per CDR3 protein. The sample includes a few hundred thousand distinct CDR3 sequences, 25% to 30% seen only once; the top ten take 13%. The receptor comes from an adult woman who had mild COVID-19 (a few samples of this study predate the infection). Cell type and time point are not known. The sequenced sample consisted of PBMCs or a T cell subset sorted from them (not recorded which). The chain joins TRBV7-9 to TRBJ2-3; 15 positions agree with TRBD2. CDR3 sequence: CASSTTGLAGGYSTDTQYF. The CDR3, as DNA: TGTGCCAGCAGCACGACGGGACTAGCGGGGGGCTATAGCACAGATACGCAGTATTTT.